This T cell receptor (beta chain) was recorded in a study of shared clonotypes between healthy human individuals. Study background: Each donor contributed plates that comprised three CD4 naive, three CD4 memory, two CD8 naive and one CD8 memory.

Naivety among CD8 cells was defined by CD45RO negativity and positive CCR7 selection, thereby excluding terminally differentiated effector memory CD45RA+ cells. Tens of thousands of T cell genomes, or approximately 190 ng DNA, went into the sorted-subset replicate PCRs. This table comes from immunoSEQ multiplex PCR, and its TCRdb copy is limited to in-frame clones, with some not included. The sample lists 700,000 to 950,000 clones; about 96% were seen once. The length of the CDR3 is 13 residues. With 7 bases removed from V and 4 bases from J, the gap between germline ends came to 11 bases. CDR1 and CDR2 from the germline V gene are MNHNS and SASEGT.

The source is a man aged 25-45 years in good health. Material: naive CD8+ T cells sorted from blood. J is TRBJ2-1 and V is TRBV6-1, with D perhaps assigned TRBD1 or TRBD2 (5 bases each). Here the CDR3 DNA reads TGTGCCAGCACCGAGGGGTCTTACAATGAGCAGTTCTTC. Amino acid sequence: CASTEGSYNEQFF.